Included here is one T cell receptor (beta chain) sequence, with context. This sample stems from a study of control samples from healthy donors and cancer patients. TCRdb's copy holds only in-frame clones and misses some; the assay was immunoSEQ multiplex PCR. Seen here are around 140,000 clones, roughly nine tenths observed once, and the top ten hold more than 6.5%. Trimming took 5 bases from V and 0 from J, leaving 2 bases between them. The CDR3 has 13 residues. In germline, CDR1 is SGHNT, CDR2 YENEEA. The chain links TRBV11-3 to TRBJ2-6; no firm D call. The receptor was isolated from a man between 18 and 35 years old in good health. The sequenced sample was blood. CDR3 amino acids: CASSLSGANVLTF. The CDR3 DNA sequence: TGTGCCAGCAGCCTCTCTGGGGCCAACGTCCTGACTTTC.